These 30 T cell receptor beta chains share one sample of origin, sequenced in a study of blood T cell repertoires in COVID-19. Clones were sequenced by immunoSEQ multiplex PCR, and TCRdb holds only the in-frame ones, with some missing. The sample has around 200,000 clones, 84% seen once. The sequenced sample was peripheral blood. Receptors originate from a human donor in a cohort sampled during active COVID-19.

Written as DNA, the CDR3 is TGTGCCAGCAGCGGGACAGGAAACATTCAGTACTTC. This encodes CASSGTGNIQYF. V and J are TRBV7-9 and TRBJ2-4, with TRBD1 matching over 8 bases. The CDR3 consists of 12 residues. The junction had 0 bases not matched to a gene; V was cut back by 5 bases and J by 6 bases. Per the germline V gene, CDR1 is SEHNR and CDR2 is FQNEAQ (reference sequence).

The CDR3 DNA reads TGTGCCAGCAGCCAAGATTTAAGCCAGGGAAGGGAGACCCAGTACTTC. Translated: CASSQDLSQGRETQYF. The chain carries TRBV3-1 (or the pseudogene TRBV3-2) and TRBJ2-5, with D possibly being TRBD1 (5 bases). V lost 0 bases to trimming and J lost 5 bases, with 16 bases between them. CDR1 and CDR2 from the germline V gene are LGHDT and YNNKEL (reference sequence). The CDR3 loop spans 16 amino acids.

The rearrangement links TRBV15 to TRBJ2-1; D gene uncertain. V was shortened by 2 bases and J by 4 bases, with 6 bases between the two germline ends. The germline gives CDR1 LNHNV, CDR2 YYDKDF (reference sequence). The CDR3 is 13 residues long. The CDR3 loop reads CATSRTEYNEQFF. The CDR3 region has the DNA TGTGCCACCAGCAGAACCGAGTACAATGAGCAGTTCTTC.

The table lists this clone with a count of one. CDR3 nucleotide sequence: TGTGCTAGTGCCAAACAGGGTCCGAGATCACCCCTCCACTTT. This encodes CASAKQGPRSPLHF. The chain combines TRBV12-5 with TRBJ1-6, with D tentatively TRBD1 (6 bases). Trimming stripped 7 bases from V and 10 bases from J, with 17 bases between. Per the germline V gene, CDR1 is LGHNT and CDR2 is FRNRAP. CDR3 size: 14 residues.

The gene calls are TRBV10-3 and TRBJ1-1; no clear D. From germline, CDR1 is ENHRY and CDR2 SYGVKD. The V end lost 4 bases, the J end lost 1 base, and 13 bases lay between the germline ends. CDR3 length: 15 residues. The CDR3 sequence: CAISGGSAPNTEAFF. The CDR3 DNA follows: TGTGCCATCAGTGGGGGTAGCGCCCCGAACACTGAAGCTTTCTTT.

This clone showed up just a few times. The J gene is TRBJ2-2, the V gene TRBV27, with D hard to call. There are 12 residues in the CDR3. Germline CDR1 reads MNHEY; CDR2 reads SMNVEV (reference sequence). V shed 2 bases and J shed 7 bases, with 5 bases lying between them. This chain's CDR3 is CASSLIGGELFF. In nucleotides, the CDR3 is TGTGCCAGCAGTTTAATCGGCGGGGAGCTGTTTTTT.

The genes are TRBV5-1 and TRBJ1-2; perhaps TRBD1 as D (5 bases). V was trimmed by 5 bases and J by 3 bases, leaving 11 bases between them. CDR1 is SGHRS, CDR2 YFSETQ, per germline. The CDR3 is 13 residues long. The CDR3 DNA sequence: TGCGCCAGCAGACCCCGGGGGGACTATGGCTACACCTTC. It specifies CASRPRGDYGYTF. The complete variable domain, with remaining parts taken from reference TRBV5-1 and TRBJ1-2, reads KAGVTQTPRYLIKTRGQQVTLSCSPISGHRSVSWYQQTPGQGLQFLFEYFSETQRNKGNFPGRFSGRQFSNSRSEMNVSTLELGDSALYLCASRPRGDYGYTFGSGTRLTVV.

This clone appeared once. This chain connects TRBV10-1 to TRBJ2-2, with 9 positions matching TRBD1. This CDR3 spans 16 amino acids. Germline assignment: CDR1 WNHNN and CDR2 SYGVQD (reference sequence). With V trimmed by 5 bases and J by 2 bases, 6 bases remained unmatched. CDR3 region: CASSPGTGRNTGELFF. Written as DNA, the CDR3 is TGCGCCAGCAGTCCCGGGACAGGGCGCAACACCGGGGAGCTGTTTTTT.

This chain uses TRBV3-1 (or the pseudogene TRBV3-2) with TRBJ2-7; a weak D match, TRBD1 (5 bases). The CDR3 loop spans 14 amino acids. The germline V and J ends were trimmed by 2 bases and 1 base, with 9 bases remaining between them. Germline CDR1 reads LGHDT; CDR2 reads YNNKEL (reference sequence). The CDR3 spells CASSQQGRSYEQYF. DNA for the CDR3: TGTGCCAGCAGCCAACAGGGAAGGTCCTACGAGCAGTACTTC.

This clone was observed a handful of times. The chain couples TRBV2 to TRBJ2-1; unclear D gene. The CDR3 runs 13 residues. Germline loops: CDR1 SNHLY, CDR2 FYNNEI. V lost 0 bases to trimming and J lost 8 bases, with 8 bases between them. The chain's CDR3 is CASSEARPHEQFF. The CDR3 DNA is TGTGCCAGCAGTGAAGCGCGGCCCCATGAGCAGTTCTTC. Based on the CDR3 plus reference TRBV2 and TRBJ2-1, the full variable domain is EPEVTQTPSHQVTQMGQEVILRCVPISNHLYFYWYRQILGQKVEFLVSFYNNEISEKSEIFDDQFSVERPDGSNFTLKIRSTKLEDSAMYFCASSEARPHEQFFGPGTRLTVL.

This rearrangement joins TRBV5-4 to TRBJ2-7; no reliable D call. The ends were cut back, 2 bases at V and 0 bases at J, with 15 bases in the middle. The CDR3 loop spans 16 amino acids. Per the germline V gene, CDR1 is SGHNT and CDR2 is YYREEE (reference sequence). CDR3 protein: CASSLRGGVNSYEQYF. DNA for the CDR3: TGTGCCAGCAGCTTACGTGGCGGTGTAAACTCCTACGAGCAGTACTTC.

This clone was seen only a few times. The J gene is TRBJ1-1, the V gene TRBV19, with 11 positions matching TRBD1. CDR1 and CDR2 (germline): LNHDA, SQIVND (reference sequence). CDR3 size: 14 residues. V was pared by 4 bases and J by 6 bases, with 4 bases of the junction left unmatched. The CDR3 nucleotides read TGTGCCAGTAGTAACGGACAGGGGGCTTCTGAAGCTTTCTTT. This encodes CASSNGQGASEAFF.

The genes are TRBV4-1 and TRBJ1-2; perhaps TRBD1 as D (6 bases). This CDR3 is 14 amino acids long. V was pared by 1 base and J by 9 bases, with 15 bases between. Germline V gives CDR1 MGHRA, CDR2 YSYEKL. In DNA, the CDR3 is TGCGCCAGCAGCCAAGGACAGGTCGCAGGAAGCTACACCTTC. Residues: CASSQGQVAGSYTF.

This chain uses TRBV7-6 with TRBJ2-7, with TRBD2 identical over 10 bases. The CDR3 length is 15 residues. From germline, CDR1 is SGHVS and CDR2 FNYEAQ. Losses at the gene ends were 1 base for V and 7 bases for J; bases not matched to a gene: 7. The CDR3 sequence: CASSLVAGGSGEQYF. The CDR3 region has the DNA TGTGCCAGCAGCTTAGTAGCGGGGGGTTCCGGGGAGCAGTACTTC.

CDR3 loop: CASSLVDRGAYEQYF. In DNA, the CDR3 is TGTGCCAGCAGCTTGGTAGACAGGGGGGCCTACGAGCAGTACTTC. The rearrangement joins TRBV5-6 to TRBJ2-7, with 9 bases that match TRBD1. The CDR3 is 15 amino acids. Germline CDR1 reads SGHDT; CDR2 reads YYEEEE. After removal of 0 bases from V and 2 bases from J, the junction contained 3 bases not matched to a gene.

The chain recombines TRBV4-1 with TRBJ2-7; the match to TRBD1 covers 9 bases. The V and J ends lost 4 bases and 4 bases, in that order; junction bases with no gene match: 8. Germline CDR1 MGHRA, CDR2 YSYEKL. This CDR3 spans 15 amino acids. This CDR3 reads CASSLTGGNTYEQYF. CDR3 DNA sequence: TGCGCCAGCAGCCTTACAGGGGGCAACACGTACGAGCAGTACTTC.

The chain employs TRBV14 and TRBJ1-2, with 7 bases fitting TRBD1. This CDR3 has 15 amino acids. J gave up 4 bases and V 1 base, and 6 bases lay outside the gene matches. Looked up from germline, CDR1 is SGHDN and CDR2 is FVKESK. The CDR3 sequence is CASSQGPGTVYGYTF. CDR3 sequence (DNA): TGTGCCAGCAGCCAAGGGCCGGGGACAGTCTATGGCTACACCTTC.

The rearrangement uses TRBV7-8 and TRBJ2-3; TRBD2 aligns across 7 bases. The CDR3 sequence is 15 residues long. Looked up from germline, CDR1 is SGHVS and CDR2 is FQNEAQ. V lost 1 base, J lost 4 bases, and 5 bases stayed unmatched. The CDR3 loop reads CASSLGPGRADTQYF. The CDR3 nucleotides are TGTGCCAGCAGCTTAGGGCCAGGGAGGGCAGATACGCAGTATTTT. Full variable domain (outside the CDR3, taken from reference TRBV7-8 and TRBJ2-3): GAGVSQSPRYKVAKRGQDVALRCDPISGHVSLFWYQQALGQGPEFLTYFQNEAQLDKSGLPSDRFFAERPEGSVSTLKIQRTQQEDSAVYLCASSLGPGRADTQYFGPGTRLTVL.

The rearrangement uses TRBV29-1 and TRBJ1-2; D may be TRBD1 (5 bases). V was shortened by 2 bases and J by 8 bases, with 9 bases between the two germline ends. CDR3 length equals 11 residues. Germline V gene lookup returns CDR1 SQVTM and CDR2 ANQGSEA. DNA for the CDR3: TGCAGCGTTGAAAGGGGTGAGGGCTACACCTTC. It yields the protein CSVERGEGYTF. The entire variable domain, with the rest obtained from reference TRBV29-1 and TRBJ1-2, is as follows: SAVISQKPSRDICQRGTSLTIQCQVDSQVTMMFWYRQQPGQSLTLIATANQGSEATYESGFVIDKFPISRPNLTFSTLTVSNMSPEDSSIYLCSVERGEGYTFGSGTRLTVV.

This clone was counted only a few times. This chain links TRBV4-1 with TRBJ1-6; D might be TRBD1 (6 bases). Germline V gives CDR1 MGHRA, CDR2 YSYEKL. The CDR3 is 17 amino acids. With 2 bases removed from V and 4 bases from J, the gap between germline ends came to 15 bases. CDR3 sequence reads: CASSQIRGAPYNSPLHF. DNA of the CDR3: TGCGCCAGCAGCCAAATCAGGGGCGCCCCATATAATTCACCCCTCCACTTT.

Notes on this clone: Other DNA sequences in the sample encode the same CDR3. The rearrangement links TRBV12-3 or TRBV12-4 to TRBJ2-7; D possibly corresponds to TRBD2 (6 bases). Trimming shortened V by 5 bases and J by 3 bases, and 8 bases separated the two germline ends. The CDR3 spans 12 residues. CDR3 in DNA: TGTGCCAGCAGTCCCGGGAGCTACGAGCAGTACTTC. Translated: CASSPGSYEQYF.

The V call is TRBV3-1 (or the pseudogene TRBV3-2), the J call TRBJ1-2, with 8 bases that match TRBD1. There are 11 residues in the CDR3. Germline V lookup: CDR1 LGHDT, CDR2 YNNKEL (reference sequence). V was pared by 4 bases and J by 14 bases, with 6 bases of the junction left unmatched. CDR3 coding DNA: TGTGCCAGCAGCCTAGGACAGGGATCTACCTTC. This encodes CASSLGQGSTF.

This clone is classed as large. The rearrangement joins TRBV4-1 to TRBJ1-1; D is undetermined. This CDR3 is built from 14 residues. V shed 3 bases and J shed 6 bases, with 14 bases lying between them. The germline gives CDR1 MGHRA, CDR2 YSYEKL. Here the CDR3 reads CASSHTEARPEAFF. The CDR3, as DNA: TGCGCCAGCAGCCACACTGAAGCCCGCCCTGAAGCTTTCTTT.

This clone was observed once. J is TRBJ1-5 and V is TRBV6-1; 7 positions agree with TRBD1. The germline V gene has CDR1 MNHNS and CDR2 SASEGT. This CDR3 is built from 20 residues. With 1 base clipped from V and 0 bases from J, the junction kept 15 bases outside the gene matches. CDR3 residues: CASSEVSAQGISYSNQPQHF. CDR3 DNA: TGTGCCAGCAGTGAAGTTTCGGCACAGGGGATATCATATAGCAATCAGCCCCAGCATTTT.

The V call is TRBV13, the J call TRBJ2-5; 8 nucleotides agree with TRBD2. Trimming at V came to 0 bases and at J to 5 bases, leaving 11 bases not matched to a gene. Germline V CDR1 and CDR2: PRHDT, FYEKMQ (reference sequence). The CDR3 spans 17 residues. CDR3 sequence (DNA): TGTGCCAGCAGCTTAGGTCCGGGGGGACTAGGTTCTGAGACCCAGTACTTC. This sequence encodes CASSLGPGGLGSETQYF.

The V and J genes are TRBV6-5 and TRBJ2-5; D remains ambiguous. The CDR3 runs to 14 residues. V was shortened by 4 bases and J by 0 bases, with 9 bases between the two germline ends. Per germline, CDR1 MNHEY and CDR2 SVGAGI. CDR3 loop: CASSFSPYQETQYF. The CDR3 DNA sequence: TGTGCCAGCAGTTTTAGCCCGTACCAAGAGACCCAGTACTTC.

This clone has only one observation. CDR3 nucleotide sequence: TGTGCCAGCAGGTTGTGGGAGGGACTCTCCGGGACACCCCTCCACTTT. Translation gives CASRLWEGLSGTPLHF. This chain joins TRBV5-6 and TRBJ1-6; a possible D gene is TRBD1 (5 bases). CDR3 size: 16 residues. Germline CDR1 SGHDT, CDR2 YYEEEE. Trimming removed 5 bases at V and 11 bases at J, with 23 bases between.

V is TRBV11-2 and J is TRBJ1-2; 8 nucleotides agree with TRBD1. With V trimmed by 1 base and J by 6 bases, 4 bases remained unmatched. CDR3 length: 14 amino acids. Germline CDR1 reads SGHAT; CDR2 reads FQNNGV. CDR3 amino acids: CASSLGGTGNGYTF. CDR3 DNA sequence: TGTGCCAGCAGCTTAGGAGGGACAGGCAATGGCTACACCTTC.

This clone was seen a single time. CDR3 sequence: CASSQAQGIYEQYF. CDR3 in DNA: TGTGCCAGCAGCCAAGCCCAGGGAATCTACGAGCAGTACTTC. This rearrangement joins TRBV3-1 (or the pseudogene TRBV3-2) to TRBJ2-7, with D possibly matching TRBD1 (5 bases). The V end lost 1 base, the J end lost 3 bases, and 10 bases lay between the germline ends. CDR3 size: 14 residues. Germline CDR1 is LGHDT and CDR2 is YNNKEL (reference sequence).

This chain joins TRBV7-6 and TRBJ2-5; 9 nucleotides line up with TRBD1. CDR3 length: 16 residues. Germline V lookup: CDR1 SGHVS, CDR2 FNYEAQ. With 4 bases clipped from V and 5 bases from J, the junction kept 11 bases outside the gene matches. The CDR3 DNA reads as TGTGCCAGCAGCTCAATCCGGGACAGGGAGGGTGAGACCCAGTACTTC. Its translation is CASSSIRDREGETQYF.